This T cell receptor (beta chain) emerged from a study of regulatory T cells in long-lasting Graves disease (dated by TCRdb to about 2021). The study in broad terms: Persistent Graves' disease was defined as antithyroid drug treatment for over 5 years with persistently positive TSH receptor autoantibodies. TCR sequencing covered about 13 persistent and roughly 20 newly diagnosed Graves' disease patients, 33 samples in total. In the clinical cohort, patients with persistent Graves' disease had used antithyroid drugs for an average of about 9.3 years. Persistent Graves' disease patients were compared with newly diagnosed Graves' disease patients by peripheral blood TCR sequencing and RNA sequencing. The study was conducted in China and was registered as a clinical trial. What the study reported, not specific to this receptor: The authors noted that the small sample size was a limitation that may lower accuracy. Only the TCR beta chain was sequenced and analyzed. Lower TCR Shannon entropy and fewer highly expanded clones were observed in persistent Graves' disease patients than in newly diagnosed patients, which suggested clonal expansion. Only peripheral blood was studied, because thyroid tissue, the primary lesion, was inaccessible. More public clonotypes were shared among persistent patients (roughly 2,700) than among newly diagnosed patients (roughly 1,000). Persistent disease showed preferential use of TRBV28, TRBJ1-2 and TRBJ2-5, whereas newly diagnosed disease favored TRBV20-1 and TRBJ2-1.

Trimming leaves V shorter by 5 bases and J shorter by 2 bases, with the junction holding 8 bases beyond the gene matches. The CDR1 and CDR2 encoded by the germline V gene are MDHEN and SYDVKM. Reading from cysteine to phenylalanine, the CDR3 counts 15 amino acids. Only the CDR3 part of the read is kept: 45 bases, read in frame from the first base. The library came from multiplex PCR. Sequenced using an Illumina HiSeq 4000. To build TCR beta libraries, CDR3 regions were amplified by Arm-PCR using iRepertoire HTBI primers. Before sequencing, the PCR products underwent gel purification. The study's own analysis went as follows. Across samples, some 62 TRBV and 13 to 15 TRBJ segments were identified and used for gene usage analysis of CDR3 amino acid clonotypes. Filtered high-quality paired reads were merged into contigs using COPE and FqMerger. Contigs were aligned with BLAST to IMGT TRBV, TRBD and TRBJ reference genes, and CDR3 was defined per IMGT. Any clonotype with a frequency above 0.1% was counted as a highly expanded clone. Shannon entropy was used to measure repertoire diversity, and the Gini coefficient was used to measure V-J evenness. Clonotypes shared by more than one individual were considered public. TCRdb itself trimmed the public reads at Q25 with fastp, ran MiXCR and retained productive beta chains. Each record represents a unique CDR3 protein, reported with the most common genes and DNA among its rows. For this entry, the V and J calls and clone size follow TCRdb and not the study's own pipeline. This sample is represented by roughly 400,000 distinct CDR3 sequences; 20% to 25% of them were singletons. The top ten clones comprise roughly 20% of the sample.

This clonotype appeared many times. Its target antigen remains unknown. No quality values exist for individual bases; no much larger clone is one base distant. The time point label, as the study defines it: persistent/refractory GD, antithyroid drugs over 5 years with positive TRAb. For both TCR sequencing and RNA sequencing, RNA was extracted from PBMCs in TRIzol. The diagnosis of Graves' disease followed American Thyroid Association guidelines. Patients for the study were recruited at an endocrinology department in Xi'an, China. From each patient, approximately 9 milliliters of peripheral blood was collected into an EDTA anticoagulant tube. Ficoll Paque Plus density gradient separation was used to isolate PBMCs, and no further T cell sorting was performed. An Agilent 2100 Bioanalyzer and agarose gel were used to check RNA quality, while a NanoDrop 2000 measured RNA concentration.

This receptor was obtained from a female donor with Graves disease. The rearranged chain carries TRBV28 and TRBJ1-1; 7 nucleotides in the junction match TRBD1. The sequencing used peripheral blood mononuclear cells (PBMCs), collected when the disease was refractory, from a patient treated with antithyroid drugs. The DNA reads as follows: TGTGCCAGCAGTCCCCAGGGGGGCCTTAACACTGAAGCTTTCTTT. It translates as CASSPQGGLNTEAFF.